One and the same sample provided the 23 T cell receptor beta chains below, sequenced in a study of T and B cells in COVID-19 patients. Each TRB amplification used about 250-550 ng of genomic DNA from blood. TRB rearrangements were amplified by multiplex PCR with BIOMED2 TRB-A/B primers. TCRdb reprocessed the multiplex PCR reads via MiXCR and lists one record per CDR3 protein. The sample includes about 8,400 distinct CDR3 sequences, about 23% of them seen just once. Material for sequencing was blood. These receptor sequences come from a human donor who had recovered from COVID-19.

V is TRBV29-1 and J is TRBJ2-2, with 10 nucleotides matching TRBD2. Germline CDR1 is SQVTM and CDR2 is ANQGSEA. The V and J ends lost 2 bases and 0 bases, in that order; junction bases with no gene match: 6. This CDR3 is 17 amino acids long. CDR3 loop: CSVEKLAGIPNTGELFF. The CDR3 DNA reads TGCAGCGTTGAAAAACTAGCGGGGATCCCGAACACCGGGGAGCTGTTTTTT.

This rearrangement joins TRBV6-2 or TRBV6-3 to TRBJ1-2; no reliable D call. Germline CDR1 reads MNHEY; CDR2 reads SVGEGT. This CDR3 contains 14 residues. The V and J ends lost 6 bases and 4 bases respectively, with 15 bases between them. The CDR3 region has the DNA TGTGCCAGCAGCCAAAATGCAGGTACCTATGGCTACACCTTC. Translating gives CASSQNAGTYGYTF.

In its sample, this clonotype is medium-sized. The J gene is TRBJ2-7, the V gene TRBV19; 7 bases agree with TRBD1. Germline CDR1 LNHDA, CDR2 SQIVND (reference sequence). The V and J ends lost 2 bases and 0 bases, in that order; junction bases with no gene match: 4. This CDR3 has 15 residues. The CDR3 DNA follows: TGTGCCAGTAGTATAAGACAGGGATACTCCTACGAGCAGTACTTC. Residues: CASSIRQGYSYEQYF.

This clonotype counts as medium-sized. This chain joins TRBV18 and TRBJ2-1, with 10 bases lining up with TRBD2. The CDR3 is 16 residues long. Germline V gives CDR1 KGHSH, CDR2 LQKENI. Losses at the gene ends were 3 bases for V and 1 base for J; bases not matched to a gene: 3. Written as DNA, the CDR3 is TGTGCCAGCTCACCCCGAGCGGGAGGGTCCTACAATGAGCAGTTCTTC. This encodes CASSPRAGGSYNEQFF.

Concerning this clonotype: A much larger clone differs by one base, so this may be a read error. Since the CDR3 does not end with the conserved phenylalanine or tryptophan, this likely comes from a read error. The CDR3 region has the DNA TGTGCCAGCAACTTTGACAGGACCAGTTACAATGAGCAGTTCCTC. Translated, it gives CASNFDRTSYNEQFL. This rearrangement joins TRBV6-1 to TRBJ2-1; TRBD1 might be the D (6 bases). The ends were cut back, 7 bases at V and 4 bases at J, with 17 bases in the middle. This CDR3 has 15 amino acids. Germline CDR1 MNHNS, CDR2 SASEGT.

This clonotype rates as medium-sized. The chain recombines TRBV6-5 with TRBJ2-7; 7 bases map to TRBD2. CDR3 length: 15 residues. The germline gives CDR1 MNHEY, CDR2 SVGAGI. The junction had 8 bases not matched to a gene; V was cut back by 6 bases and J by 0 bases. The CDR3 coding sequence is TGTGCCAGCAGCCTATATAGCGGGCTCTCCTACGAGCAGTACTTC. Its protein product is CASSLYSGLSYEQYF.

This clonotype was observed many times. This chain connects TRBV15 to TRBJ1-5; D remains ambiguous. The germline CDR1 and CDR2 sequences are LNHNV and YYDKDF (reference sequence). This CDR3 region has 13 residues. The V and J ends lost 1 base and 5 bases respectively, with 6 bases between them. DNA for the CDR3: TGTGCCACCAGCAGAGCAACTTATCAGCCCCAGCATTTT. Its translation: CATSRATYQPQHF.

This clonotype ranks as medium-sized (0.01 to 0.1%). CDR3 nucleotides: TGTGCCAGCAGTGCCTCACAGGGGGTAAAGACCTACGAGCAGTACTTC. It encodes CASSASQGVKTYEQYF. The chain couples TRBV27 to TRBJ2-7, with TRBD1 identical over 8 bases. Germline trimming cut 5 bases from V and 2 bases from J; bases unmatched to any gene: 11. Looked up from germline, CDR1 is MNHEY and CDR2 is SMNVEV (reference sequence). The CDR3 loop spans 16 amino acids.

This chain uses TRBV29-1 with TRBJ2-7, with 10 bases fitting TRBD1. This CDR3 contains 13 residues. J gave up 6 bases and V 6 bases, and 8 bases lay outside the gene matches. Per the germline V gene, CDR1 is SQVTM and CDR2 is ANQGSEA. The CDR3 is CSVLPGQGSEQYF. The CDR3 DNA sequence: TGCAGCGTGCTACCGGGACAGGGGTCCGAGCAGTACTTC.

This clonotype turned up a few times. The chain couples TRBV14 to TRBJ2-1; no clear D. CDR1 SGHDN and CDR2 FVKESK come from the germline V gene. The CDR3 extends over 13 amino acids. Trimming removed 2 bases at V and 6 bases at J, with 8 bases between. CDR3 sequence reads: CASSQFFVNEQFF. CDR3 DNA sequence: TGTGCCAGCAGCCAATTCTTTGTCAATGAGCAGTTCTTC.

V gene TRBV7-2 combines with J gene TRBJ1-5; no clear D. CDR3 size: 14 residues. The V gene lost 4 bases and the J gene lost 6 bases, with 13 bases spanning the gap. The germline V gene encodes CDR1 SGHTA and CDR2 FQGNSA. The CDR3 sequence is CASSSGWSGQPQHF. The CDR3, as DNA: TGTGCCAGCAGCTCCGGGTGGTCGGGTCAGCCCCAGCATTTT.

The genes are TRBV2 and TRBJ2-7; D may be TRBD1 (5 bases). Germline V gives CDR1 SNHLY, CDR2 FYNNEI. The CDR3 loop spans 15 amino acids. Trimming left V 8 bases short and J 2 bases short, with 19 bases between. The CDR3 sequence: CASGQGTYEAYEQYF. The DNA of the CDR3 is TGTGCCAGCGGTCAGGGAACGTACGAAGCCTACGAGCAGTACTTC.

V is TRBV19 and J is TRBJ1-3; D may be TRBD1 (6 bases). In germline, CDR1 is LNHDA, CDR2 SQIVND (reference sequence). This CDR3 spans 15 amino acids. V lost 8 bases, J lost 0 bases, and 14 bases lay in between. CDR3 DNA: TGTGCCAGTCGTTACAGGGCGAGCTCTGGAAACACCATATATTTT. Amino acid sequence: CASRYRASSGNTIYF. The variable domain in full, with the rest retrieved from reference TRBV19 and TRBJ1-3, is DGGITQSPKYLFRKEGQNVTLSCEQNLNHDAMYWYRQDPGQGLRLIYYSQIVNDFQKGDIAEGYSVSREKKESFPLTVTSAQKNPTAFYLCASRYRASSGNTIYFGEGSWLTVV.

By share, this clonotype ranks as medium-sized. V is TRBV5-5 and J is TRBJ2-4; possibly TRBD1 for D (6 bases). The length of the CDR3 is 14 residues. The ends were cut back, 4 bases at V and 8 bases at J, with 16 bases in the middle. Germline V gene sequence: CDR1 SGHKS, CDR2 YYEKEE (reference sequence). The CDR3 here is CASSPLSSGDIQYF. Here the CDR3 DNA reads TGTGCCAGCAGCCCGCTATCCTCAGGGGACATTCAGTACTTC.

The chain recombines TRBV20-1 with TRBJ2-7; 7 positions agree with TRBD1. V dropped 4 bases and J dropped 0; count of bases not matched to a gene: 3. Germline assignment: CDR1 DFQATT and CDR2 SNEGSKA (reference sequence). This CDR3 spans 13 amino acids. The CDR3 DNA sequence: TGCAGTGCTACGGGACAGAGCTCCTACGAGCAGTACTTC. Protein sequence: CSATGQSSYEQYF.

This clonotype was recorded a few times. CDR3 sequence reads: CASSRPGTGNSPLHF. For the CDR3, the DNA is TGTGCCAGCAGCCGGCCCGGGACAGGGAATTCACCCCTCCACTTT. The rearrangement uses TRBV7-2 and TRBJ1-6; 9 bases are shared with TRBD1. CDR1 is SGHTA, CDR2 FQGNSA, per germline. J lost 7 bases, V lost 5 bases, and 6 bases had no gene match. The CDR3 sequence is 15 residues long.

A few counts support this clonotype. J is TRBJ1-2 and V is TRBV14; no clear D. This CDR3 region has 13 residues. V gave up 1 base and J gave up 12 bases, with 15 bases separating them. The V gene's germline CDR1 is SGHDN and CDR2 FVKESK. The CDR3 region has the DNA TGTGCCAGCAGCCAAGTTGGGAGCCGCGCTCACACCTTC. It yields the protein CASSQVGSRAHTF.

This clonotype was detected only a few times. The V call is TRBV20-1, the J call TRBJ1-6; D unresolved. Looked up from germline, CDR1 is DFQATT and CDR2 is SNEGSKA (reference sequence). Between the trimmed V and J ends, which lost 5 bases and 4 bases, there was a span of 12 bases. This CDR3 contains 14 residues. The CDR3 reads CSARPGAYNSPLHF. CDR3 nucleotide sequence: TGCAGTGCTCGCCCGGGAGCGTATAATTCACCCCTCCACTTT.

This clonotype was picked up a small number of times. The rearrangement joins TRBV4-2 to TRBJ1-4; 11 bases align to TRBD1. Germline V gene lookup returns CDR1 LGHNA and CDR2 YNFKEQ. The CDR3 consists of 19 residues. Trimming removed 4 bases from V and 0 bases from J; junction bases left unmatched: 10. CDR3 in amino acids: CASSLRGDRGTATNEKLFF. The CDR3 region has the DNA TGTGCCAGCAGCCTACGAGGGGACAGGGGGACCGCAACTAATGAAAAACTGTTTTTT.

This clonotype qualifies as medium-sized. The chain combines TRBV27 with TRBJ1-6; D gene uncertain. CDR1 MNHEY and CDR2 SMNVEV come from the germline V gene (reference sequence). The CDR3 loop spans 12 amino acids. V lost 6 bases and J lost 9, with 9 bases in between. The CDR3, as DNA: TGTGCCAGCAGGTCCGCTAGTTCACCCCTCCACTTT. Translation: CASRSASSPLHF.

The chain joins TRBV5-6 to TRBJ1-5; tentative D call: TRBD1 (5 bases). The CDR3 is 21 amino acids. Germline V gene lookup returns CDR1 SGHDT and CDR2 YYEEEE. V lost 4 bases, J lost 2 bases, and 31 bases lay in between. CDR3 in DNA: TGTGCCAGCAGCCAATCACCGCCGCGAATCGGGGGTCGGGCCGGCAATCAGCCCCAGCATTTT. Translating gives CASSQSPPRIGGRAGNQPQHF.

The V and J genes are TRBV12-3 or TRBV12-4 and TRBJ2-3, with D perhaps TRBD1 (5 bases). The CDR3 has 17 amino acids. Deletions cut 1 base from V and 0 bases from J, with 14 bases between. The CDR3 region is CASSLDPWGGSTDTQYF. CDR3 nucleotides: TGTGCCAGCAGTTTAGACCCCTGGGGCGGAAGCACAGATACGCAGTATTTT.

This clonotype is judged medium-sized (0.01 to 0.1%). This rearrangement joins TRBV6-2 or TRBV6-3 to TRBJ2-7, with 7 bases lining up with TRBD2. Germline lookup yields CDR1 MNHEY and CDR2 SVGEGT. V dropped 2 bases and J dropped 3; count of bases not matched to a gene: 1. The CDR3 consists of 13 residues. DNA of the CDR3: TGTGCCAGCAGTTACGCGGGGGTCTACGAGCAGTACTTC. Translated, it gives CASSYAGVYEQYF.